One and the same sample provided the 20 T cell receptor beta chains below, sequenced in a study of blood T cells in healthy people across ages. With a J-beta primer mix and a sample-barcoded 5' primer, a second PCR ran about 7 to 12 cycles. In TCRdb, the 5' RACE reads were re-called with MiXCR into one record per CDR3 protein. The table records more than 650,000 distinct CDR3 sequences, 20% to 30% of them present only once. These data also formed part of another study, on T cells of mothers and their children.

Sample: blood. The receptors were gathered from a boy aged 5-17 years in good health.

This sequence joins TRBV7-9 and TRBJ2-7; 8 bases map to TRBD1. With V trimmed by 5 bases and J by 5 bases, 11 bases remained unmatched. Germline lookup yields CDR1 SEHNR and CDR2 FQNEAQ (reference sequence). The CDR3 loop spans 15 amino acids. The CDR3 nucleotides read TGTGCCAGCAGCCTCGGCGCTCCAGGGGGCAACGAGCAGTACTTC. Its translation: CASSLGAPGGNEQYF.

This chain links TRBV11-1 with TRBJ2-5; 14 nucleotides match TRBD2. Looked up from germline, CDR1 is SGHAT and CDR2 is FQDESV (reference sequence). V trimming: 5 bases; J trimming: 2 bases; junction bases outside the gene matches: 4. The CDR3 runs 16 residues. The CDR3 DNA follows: TGTGCCAGCAGCAACCGACTAGCGGGGGGGCAAGAGACCCAGTACTTC. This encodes CASSNRLAGGQETQYF.

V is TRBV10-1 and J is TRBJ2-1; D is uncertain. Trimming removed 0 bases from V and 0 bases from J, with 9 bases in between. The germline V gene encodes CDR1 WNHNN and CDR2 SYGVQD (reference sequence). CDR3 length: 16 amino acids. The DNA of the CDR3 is TGCGCCAGCAGTGAGTCGAAACCGAGCTCCTACAATGAGCAGTTCTTC. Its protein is CASSESKPSSYNEQFF.

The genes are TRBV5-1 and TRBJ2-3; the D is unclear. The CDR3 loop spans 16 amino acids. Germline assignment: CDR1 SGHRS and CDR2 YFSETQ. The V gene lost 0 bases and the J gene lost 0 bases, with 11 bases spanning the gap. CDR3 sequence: CASSLGGMTSTDTQYF. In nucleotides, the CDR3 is TGCGCCAGCAGCTTGGGTGGGATGACTAGCACAGATACGCAGTATTTT.

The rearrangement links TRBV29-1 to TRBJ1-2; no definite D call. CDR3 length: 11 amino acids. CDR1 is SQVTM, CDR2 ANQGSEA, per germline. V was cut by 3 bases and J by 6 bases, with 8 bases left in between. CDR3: CSVDTVHGYTF. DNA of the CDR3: TGCAGCGTTGATACAGTCCATGGCTACACCTTC.

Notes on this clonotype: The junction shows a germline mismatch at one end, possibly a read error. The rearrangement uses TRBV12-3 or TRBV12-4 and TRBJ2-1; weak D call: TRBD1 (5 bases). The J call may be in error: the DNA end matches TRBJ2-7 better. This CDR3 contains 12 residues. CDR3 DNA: TGTGCCGGCAGTCCGACAGTCTACGAGCAGTACTTC. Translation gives CAGSPTVYEQYF.

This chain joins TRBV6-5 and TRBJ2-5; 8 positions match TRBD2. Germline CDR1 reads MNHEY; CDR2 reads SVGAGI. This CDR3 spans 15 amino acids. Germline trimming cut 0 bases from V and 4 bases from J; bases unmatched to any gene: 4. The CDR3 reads CASSYSTGTRETQYF. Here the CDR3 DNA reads TGTGCCAGCAGTTACTCGACCGGGACTAGAGAGACCCAGTACTTC.

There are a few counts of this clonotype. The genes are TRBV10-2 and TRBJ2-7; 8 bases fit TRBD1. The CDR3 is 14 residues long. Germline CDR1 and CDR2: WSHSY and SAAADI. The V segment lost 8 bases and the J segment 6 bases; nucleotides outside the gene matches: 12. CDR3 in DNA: TGCGCCAGCCGACCTAGGACAGGGCTGGGCGAGCAGTACTTC. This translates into CASRPRTGLGEQYF.

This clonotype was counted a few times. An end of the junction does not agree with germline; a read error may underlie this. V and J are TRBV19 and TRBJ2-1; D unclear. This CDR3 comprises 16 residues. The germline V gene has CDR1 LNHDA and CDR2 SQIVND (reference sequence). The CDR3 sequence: CASRMPPSSPFSVLVF. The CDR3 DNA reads TGTGCCAGTAGGATGCCCCCCAGCTCGCCGTTTTCGGTTTTGGTCTTC.

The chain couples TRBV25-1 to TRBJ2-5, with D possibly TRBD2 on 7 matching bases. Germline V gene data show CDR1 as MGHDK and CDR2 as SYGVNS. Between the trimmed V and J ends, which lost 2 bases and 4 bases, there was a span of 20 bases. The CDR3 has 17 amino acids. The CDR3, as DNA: TGTGCCAGCAGTGAAATTACGGGCGGGGGCCCGGGAGAGACCCAGTACTTC. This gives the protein CASSEITGGGPGETQYF.

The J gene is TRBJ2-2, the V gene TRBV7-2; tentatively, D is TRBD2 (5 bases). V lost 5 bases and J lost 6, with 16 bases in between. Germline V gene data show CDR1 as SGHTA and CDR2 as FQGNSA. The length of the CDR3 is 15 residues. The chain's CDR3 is CASSPSSPVAGELFF. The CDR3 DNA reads TGTGCCAGCAGCCCTAGCTCCCCCGTTGCCGGGGAGCTGTTTTTT.

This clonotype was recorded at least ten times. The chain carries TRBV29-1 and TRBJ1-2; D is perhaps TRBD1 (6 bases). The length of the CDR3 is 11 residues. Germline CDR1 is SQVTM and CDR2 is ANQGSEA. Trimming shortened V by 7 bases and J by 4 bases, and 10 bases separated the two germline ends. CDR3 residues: CSAGTSYGYTF. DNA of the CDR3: TGCAGCGCCGGGACAAGCTATGGCTACACCTTC.

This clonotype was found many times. DNA of the CDR3: TGTGCCAGCAGCCAAGATCGGCGCGGGGGCAAAAACATTCAGTACTTC. Its translation is CASSQDRRGGKNIQYF. The rearrangement joins TRBV3-1 to TRBJ2-4; 7 positions match TRBD2. Germline V CDR1 and CDR2: LGHDT, YNNKEL (reference sequence). Trimming removed 0 bases from V and 3 bases from J; junction bases left unmatched: 5. CDR3 size: 16 residues.

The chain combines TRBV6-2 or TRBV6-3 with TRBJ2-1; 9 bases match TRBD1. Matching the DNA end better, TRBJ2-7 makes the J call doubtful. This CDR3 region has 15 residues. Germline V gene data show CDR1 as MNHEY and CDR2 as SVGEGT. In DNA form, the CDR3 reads TGTGCCAGCAGTACCCCGGGACAGGGATTAGGAGAGCAGTACTTC. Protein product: CASSTPGQGLGEQYF.

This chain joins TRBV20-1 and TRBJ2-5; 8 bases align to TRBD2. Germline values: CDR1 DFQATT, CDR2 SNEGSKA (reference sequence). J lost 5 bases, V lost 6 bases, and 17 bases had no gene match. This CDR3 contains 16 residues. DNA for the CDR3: TGCAGTGCCCCCCCCCCAGGGACTAGAGGTCGGGAGACCCAGTACTTC. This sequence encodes CSAPPPGTRGRETQYF.

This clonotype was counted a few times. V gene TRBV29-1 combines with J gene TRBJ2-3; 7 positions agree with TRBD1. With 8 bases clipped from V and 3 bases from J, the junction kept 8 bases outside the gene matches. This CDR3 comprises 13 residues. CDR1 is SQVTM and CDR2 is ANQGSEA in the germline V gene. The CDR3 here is CSTLTGMTDTQYF. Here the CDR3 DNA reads TGCAGCACCCTGACAGGGATGACAGATACGCAGTATTTT.

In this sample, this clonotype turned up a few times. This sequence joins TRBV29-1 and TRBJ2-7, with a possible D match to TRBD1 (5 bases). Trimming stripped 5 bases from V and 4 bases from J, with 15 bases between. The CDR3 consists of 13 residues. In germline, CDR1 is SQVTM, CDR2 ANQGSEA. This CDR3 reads CSVRAQATYEQYF. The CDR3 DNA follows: TGCAGCGTTCGCGCACAGGCTACTTACGAGCAGTACTTC.

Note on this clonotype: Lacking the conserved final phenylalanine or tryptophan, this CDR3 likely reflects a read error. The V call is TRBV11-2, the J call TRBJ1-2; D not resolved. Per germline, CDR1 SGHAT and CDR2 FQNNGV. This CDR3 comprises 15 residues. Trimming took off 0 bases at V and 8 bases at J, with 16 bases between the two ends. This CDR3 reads CASSLDFRGFHGYTL. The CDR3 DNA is TGTGCCAGCAGCTTAGATTTTAGAGGGTTTCACGGCTACACCCTC.

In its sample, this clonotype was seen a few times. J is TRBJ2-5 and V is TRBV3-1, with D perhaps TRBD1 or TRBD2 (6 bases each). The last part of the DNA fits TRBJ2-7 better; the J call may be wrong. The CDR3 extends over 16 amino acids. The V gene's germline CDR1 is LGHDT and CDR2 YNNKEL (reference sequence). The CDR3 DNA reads TGTGCCAGCAGCCAGGAGGGACACCGGAGCTCCTACGAGCAGTACTTC. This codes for CASSQEGHRSSYEQYF.

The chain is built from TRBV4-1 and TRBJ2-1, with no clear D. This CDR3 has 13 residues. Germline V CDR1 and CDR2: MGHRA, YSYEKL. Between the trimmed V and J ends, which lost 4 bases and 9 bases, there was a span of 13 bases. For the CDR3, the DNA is TGCGCCAGCAGCCCGCTAGAGGAAGGTGAGCAGTTCTTC. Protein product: CASSPLEEGEQFF.